This T cell receptor beta chain came from a study of cytomegalovirus exposure and HLA in healthy donors. Study-level results: Later analysis suggested most CMV-associated TCR beta chains were HLA-restricted. Some highly shared sequence variants likely arose as a pipeline artifact. Serostatus for CMV was the only available immune exposure information. An analysis was carried out at a later point. It showed that HLA-associated TCR beta chains were more clonally expanded than equally common non-associated chains.

Concerning this clone: Its antigen is as yet unknown.

V lost 5 bases and J lost 7, with 29 bases in between. CDR1 and CDR2 (germline): SEHNR, FQNEAQ (reference sequence). The CDR3 sequence is 19 residues long. Amplification used 60 Vbeta primers and 13 Jbeta primers. Clones were read by immunoSEQ multiplex PCR, and TCRdb kept only the in-frame ones, dropping some. The data hold 200,000 to 250,000 clones, with 83% observed a single time. This chain uses TRBV7-9 with TRBJ2-2; a possible D gene is TRBD2 (6 bases). This clonotype originated in a girl between 10 and 17 years old in good health and CMV-seronegative. Sequencing input: PBMCs. The chain's CDR3 is CASSQPGVEIPGMVGELFF. Here the CDR3 DNA reads TGTGCCAGCAGCCAGCCGGGAGTAGAAATCCCCGGAATGGTCGGGGAGCTGTTTTTT.